This TCR beta chain was captured in a study of blood T cell repertoires in COVID-19. Study at large: Researchers got acute and convalescent COVID-19 samples from the United States, Italy and Spain. T cells, B-cell-depleted T cells, or PBMCs supplied cDNA or gDNA.

Cohorts were assigned according to the clinical history that participants reported. No more than 2 weeks before study entry, exposed participants had met a case of COVID-19. Libraries were prepared by immunoSEQ multiplex PCR; TCRdb keeps only in-frame clonotypes and omits some of them. Of approximately 260,000 clones in the sample, 70% to 90% were seen once. Trimming removed 5 bases at V and 3 bases at J, with 8 bases between. The CDR3 has 13 amino acids. From germline, CDR1 is MNHEY and CDR2 SVGAGI. In its sample, this clone was seen once. This rearrangement joins TRBV6-5 to TRBJ1-3; no clear D. The clonotype comes from a woman aged 45 to 65 who had been exposed to COVID-19. Sample: PBMCs or T cells enriched from blood (not recorded which). The CDR3 nucleotides read TGTGCCAGCAGTCGTACTTTTGGAAACACCATATATTTT. Protein: CASSRTFGNTIYF.